This T cell receptor (beta chain) stems from a study of CD8+ T cells in alopecia areata. For the study at large: Patients took tofacitinib for 6 to 18 months, followed by 6 drug-free months. Study findings and constraints: The presence of one nonresponder keeps the tie between baseline CD8+ expansion and response uncertain. Clonality was higher in lesional than normal scalp, especially in alopecia totalis/universalis.

This clone was found once. Antigen: not known. Described treatment: oral pan-JAK inhibitor, 5-10 mg twice daily. The CDR3 is made up of 17 amino acids. Germline V gene sequence: CDR1 SGHDT, CDR2 YYEEEE. V was pared by 3 bases and J by 3 bases, with 12 bases of the junction left unmatched. Following RNA extraction, reverse transcription yielded cDNA that acted as the sequencing template. Only in-frame clones appear in the TCRdb table, and some are missing; sequencing was by immunoSEQ multiplex PCR. The sample has about 210,000 clones, under 40% seen once. This clonotype was sampled from a human donor with alopecia areata. The genes are TRBV5-6 and TRBJ1-5, with 7 bases fitting TRBD1. Sequencing was performed on CD4+ T cells sorted from blood, taken between weeks 30 and 35, from a patient treated with tofacitinib. In nucleotides, the CDR3 is TGTGCCAGCAGCTCCCAGTCGACAGGGTTGGTCAATCAGCCCCAGCATTTT. It is translated as CASSSQSTGLVNQPQHF. Based on the CDR3 plus reference TRBV5-6 and TRBJ1-5, the full variable domain is DAGVTQSPTHLIKTRGQQVTLRCSPKSGHDTVSWYQQALGQGPQFIFQYYEEEERQRGNFPDRFSGHQFPNYSSELNVNALLLGDSALYLCASSSQSTGLVNQPQHFGDGTRLSIL.